The 2 T cell receptor beta chains listed next were all sequenced from one sample in a study of blood T cell repertoires in COVID-19. Profiling relied on immunoSEQ multiplex PCR, and the TCRdb table lists in-frame clones only, not all of them. The repertoire holds 250,000 to 300,000 clones, with approximately 87% as singletons. The sequenced material came from peripheral blood. These receptors originate from a woman aged 25 to 45 with COVID-19, enrolled during active disease.

This chain links TRBV3-1 (or the pseudogene TRBV3-2) with TRBJ1-4; D is perhaps TRBD1 (6 bases). Trimming cost V 7 bases and J 6 bases, with 12 bases left between them. The CDR3 contains 13 residues. Per the germline V gene, CDR1 is LGHDT and CDR2 is YNNKEL (reference sequence). CDR3 amino acids: CASTGVEDEKLFF. The DNA for the CDR3 is TGTGCCAGCACAGGGGTGGAGGATGAAAAACTGTTTTTT.

This chain joins TRBV20-1 and TRBJ1-1; possibly TRBD1 for D (5 bases). Trimming pared 5 bases from V and 8 bases from J, leaving 12 bases between. Germline assignment: CDR1 DFQATT and CDR2 SNEGSKA (reference sequence). The CDR3 sequence is 11 residues long. CDR3 nucleotides: TGCAGTGCTTCCGACAGACGGGAAGCTTTCTTT. It yields the protein CSASDRREAFF.